Each of the 26 T cell receptor beta chains below was sequenced from the same sample in a study of shared clonotypes between healthy human individuals. TCRdb keeps only in-frame clones here, not all; method: immunoSEQ multiplex PCR. This table holds over 100,000 clones, about 63% found once. The sample taken for sequencing was memory CD8+ T cells sorted from blood. Specified subset: CD45RO+ cells pooled with CCR7-negative TemRA cells. These receptor sequences come from a woman aged 25 to 45 in good health.

The chain employs TRBV28 and TRBJ2-2; possible D gene TRBD2, 6 bases. The CDR3 loop spans 15 amino acids. V dropped 6 bases and J dropped 3 bases, with 14 bases sitting between them. Germline values: CDR1 MDHEN, CDR2 SYDVKM. CDR3 bases: TGTGCCAGCAGCCCGCGGAGGGTAGACACCGGGGAGCTGTTTTTT. This sequence encodes CASSPRRVDTGELFF.

J is TRBJ2-7 and V is TRBV7-9; D is uncertain. The V end was cut by 3 bases, the J end by 6 bases, with 9 bases between. This CDR3 has 12 residues. The germline V gene has CDR1 SEHNR and CDR2 FQNEAQ (reference sequence). The CDR3 region has the DNA TGTGCCAGCAGCTTTATGGTCTCCGAGCAGTACTTC. Translated: CASSFMVSEQYF.

J is TRBJ1-5 and V is TRBV5-5; 8 bases fit TRBD1. CDR3 length: 14 amino acids. V lost 7 bases, J lost 4 bases, and 7 bases stayed unmatched. Germline V gives CDR1 SGHKS, CDR2 YYEKEE (reference sequence). The CDR3 nucleotides read TGTGCCAGCGGACCCGGGACAGGAAATCAGCCCCAGCATTTT. It yields the protein CASGPGTGNQPQHF.

The CDR3 bases are TGTGCCAGCAGTTACTCGTTATCCGGGGCCAACGTCCTGACTTTC. Translating it yields CASSYSLSGANVLTF. The chain employs TRBV6-5 and TRBJ2-6; D not resolved. The ends were cut back, 0 bases at V and 4 bases at J, with 7 bases in the middle. The length of the CDR3 is 15 residues. Per the germline V gene, CDR1 is MNHEY and CDR2 is SVGAGI.

The genes are TRBV25-1 and TRBJ2-7; D gene ambiguous. Trimming stripped 1 base from V and 0 bases from J, with 10 bases between. This CDR3 has 15 residues. Looked up from germline, CDR1 is MGHDK and CDR2 is SYGVNS. The CDR3 reads CASSESRQSSYEQYF. In nucleotides, the CDR3 is TGTGCCAGCAGTGAATCCCGGCAAAGCTCCTACGAGCAGTACTTC.

This clone was seen a handful of times. V and J are TRBV30 and TRBJ2-3; 12 bases are a match to TRBD1. This CDR3 region has 15 residues. Germline V gives CDR1 GTSNPN, CDR2 SVGIG (reference sequence). The V segment lost 2 bases and the J segment 6 bases; nucleotides outside the gene matches: 6. The DNA of the CDR3 is TGTGCCTGGAGTCCGGGACAGGGGGCAGGGGATACGCAGTATTTT. Its translation: CAWSPGQGAGDTQYF.

The J gene is TRBJ1-2, the V gene TRBV18; 7 bases agree with TRBD1. The germline CDR1 and CDR2 sequences are KGHSH and LQKENI. V was clipped by 2 bases and J by 2 bases; unmatched bases: 2. This CDR3 has 14 residues. CDR3 protein: CASSPTQGNYGYTF. The CDR3 nucleotides are TGTGCCAGCTCACCAACACAGGGGAACTATGGCTACACCTTC.

This chain connects TRBV13 to TRBJ1-2; no clear D gene. The CDR3 covers 16 residues. CDR1 and CDR2 from the germline V gene are PRHDT and FYEKMQ (reference sequence). The CDR3 is CATGAPELRVNYGYTF. Here the CDR3 DNA reads TGTGCAACCGGAGCCCCTGAATTAAGGGTTAACTATGGCTACACCTTC.

This clone occurred a few times. The chain employs TRBV15 and TRBJ2-6; unclear D gene. Germline CDR1 LNHNV, CDR2 YYDKDF (reference sequence). CDR3 length: 18 residues. V was clipped by 3 bases and J by 4 bases, with 19 bases between them. The CDR3 reads CATSSDPSSSSGANVLTF. CDR3 DNA: TGTGCCACCAGCAGTGACCCGAGTAGTTCCTCCGGGGCCAACGTCCTGACTTTC.

The chain carries TRBV18 and TRBJ1-4; no clear D gene. Germline CDR1 reads KGHSH; CDR2 reads LQKENI. The V end was cut by 6 bases, the J end by 8 bases, with 16 bases between. This CDR3 is 14 amino acids long. In DNA, the CDR3 is TGTGCCAGCTCTCCCGACGGGCTCGGAGAAAAACTGTTTTTT. Protein sequence: CASSPDGLGEKLFF.

Remarks on this clone: The sample carries other DNA sequences with the same CDR3. CDR3 sequence (DNA): TGTGCCAGCAGCCCCGGACCTGCAACTAATGAAAAACTGTTTTTT. This codes for CASSPGPATNEKLFF. The chain combines TRBV6-1 with TRBJ1-4; no firm D call. V was trimmed by 6 bases and J by 0 bases, leaving 11 bases between them. The CDR3 runs to 15 residues. Germline CDR1 and CDR2: MNHNS and SASEGT.

This clone was seen at least ten times. This chain joins TRBV19 and TRBJ2-1, with D unclear. This CDR3 region has 13 residues. Germline CDR1 reads LNHDA; CDR2 reads SQIVND (reference sequence). Trimming removed 8 bases from V and 0 bases from J, with 8 bases in between. The CDR3 sequence: CASGPSSYNEQFF. The CDR3 DNA reads as TGTGCCAGTGGCCCGAGCTCCTACAATGAGCAGTTCTTC.

The rearrangement uses TRBV11-2 and TRBJ2-7; perhaps TRBD2 as D (6 bases). Trimming shortened V by 2 bases and J by 2 bases, and 10 bases separated the two germline ends. Germline CDR1 reads SGHAT; CDR2 reads FQNNGV. The CDR3 spans 14 residues. Here the CDR3 reads CASSLSTSPYEQYF. CDR3 coding DNA: TGTGCCAGCAGCTTATCTACTAGCCCCTACGAGCAGTACTTC.

This sequence joins TRBV28 and TRBJ1-2, with 12 nucleotides matching TRBD1. The CDR3 runs to 17 residues. The J segment lost 2 bases and the V segment lost 4 bases, leaving 8 bases of the junction unmatched. Germline V CDR1 and CDR2: MDHEN, SYDVKM. CDR3 coding DNA: TGTGCCAGCAGTTCGACCGGGACAGGGGGCCCCAACTATGGCTACACCTTC. This encodes CASSSTGTGGPNYGYTF.

DNA of the CDR3: TGTGCCAGCAGTACATGGTTGAGACGGGCCCGTGGCTACACCTTC. This sequence encodes CASSTWLRRARGYTF. The chain joins TRBV6-1 to TRBJ1-2; D is unclear. This CDR3 region has 15 residues. The V gene's germline CDR1 is MNHNS and CDR2 SASEGT. Trimming left V 5 bases short and J 7 bases short, with 20 bases between.

V gene TRBV6-1 combines with J gene TRBJ2-1; TRBD1 aligns across 11 bases. CDR1 and CDR2 from the germline V gene are MNHNS and SASEGT. This CDR3 region has 16 residues. The V segment lost 3 bases and the J segment 5 bases; nucleotides outside the gene matches: 6. The CDR3 DNA follows: TGTGCCAGCAGTGACCGGGACAGGGGGTTGAACAATGAGCAGTTCTTC. The encoded protein is CASSDRDRGLNNEQFF.

The chain links TRBV19 to TRBJ2-1; no firm D call. V lost 4 bases to trimming and J lost 8 bases, with 12 bases between them. Per germline, CDR1 LNHDA and CDR2 SQIVND (reference sequence). The CDR3 contains 13 residues. The CDR3 nucleotides read TGTGCCAGTAGTACGCCCCCGACCGATGAGCAGTTCTTC. The encoded protein is CASSTPPTDEQFF.

This clone was found once. This sequence joins TRBV7-6 and TRBJ2-3, with TRBD2 matching over 10 bases. This CDR3 is built from 21 residues. Germline CDR1 reads SGHVS; CDR2 reads FNYEAQ. V lost 5 bases, J lost 0 bases, and 20 bases stayed unmatched. CDR3 sequence reads: CASSPTLLAGGQRASTDTQYF. Written as DNA, the CDR3 is TGTGCCAGCAGCCCTACCTTGTTAGCGGGAGGACAACGAGCTAGCACAGATACGCAGTATTTT.

The chain recombines TRBV4-2 with TRBJ2-5; TRBD2 matches at 9 bases. The CDR3 is made up of 17 amino acids. V lost 2 bases to trimming and J lost 5 bases; unmatched junction nucleotides: 12. CDR1 is LGHNA, CDR2 YNFKEQ, per germline. The CDR3 region has the DNA TGTGCCAGCAGCCAAAAATCTTCGGCGGGAGGGGTGGAGACCCAGTACTTC. Protein: CASSQKSSAGGVETQYF.

V usage is TRBV4-2 and J usage is TRBJ2-3; D tentatively reads TRBD1 or TRBD2 (5 bases each). Deletions cut 4 bases from V and 1 base from J, with 24 bases between. Germline V lookup: CDR1 LGHNA, CDR2 YNFKEQ. There are 19 residues in the CDR3. The CDR3 sequence is CASSPTRGEPGIRTDTQYF. CDR3 DNA: TGTGCCAGCAGCCCCACTCGAGGGGAACCCGGCATACGCACAGATACGCAGTATTTT.

The chain recombines TRBV5-1 with TRBJ2-3, with no clear D. The CDR3 is 14 amino acids. Germline assignment: CDR1 SGHRS and CDR2 YFSETQ. Trimming shortened V by 0 bases and J by 2 bases, and 7 bases separated the two germline ends. The CDR3 DNA reads TGCGCCAGCAGCTTGGTAGCAGTCACAGATACGCAGTATTTT. It codes for CASSLVAVTDTQYF.

The rearrangement uses TRBV4-1 and TRBJ2-2, with 11 bases matching TRBD2. The CDR3 runs 16 residues. The germline V gene has CDR1 MGHRA and CDR2 YSYEKL. V was pared by 0 bases and J by 6 bases, with 3 bases of the junction left unmatched. In nucleotides, the CDR3 is TGCGCCAGCAGCCAAGATAGCGGGAGGGCCCCCGGGGAGCTGTTTTTT. It specifies CASSQDSGRAPGELFF.

Only a few counts were recorded for this clone. The genes are TRBV7-2 and TRBJ2-3; D might be TRBD1 (6 bases). This CDR3 contains 16 residues. CDR1 and CDR2 (germline): SGHTA, FQGNSA. V shed 5 bases and J shed 2 bases, with 17 bases lying between them. The DNA of the CDR3 is TGTGCCAGCAGCAAAATACCGGGACATTCCACAGATACGCAGTATTTT. This codes for CASSKIPGHSTDTQYF.

V gene TRBV5-1 combines with J gene TRBJ2-5; 12 nucleotides agree with TRBD2. Germline assignment: CDR1 SGHRS and CDR2 YFSETQ. V dropped 8 bases and J dropped 1; count of bases not matched to a gene: 9. This CDR3 spans 16 amino acids. The CDR3 sequence is CASLRTSGATQETQYF. The CDR3 bases are TGCGCCAGTTTAAGGACTAGCGGGGCCACCCAAGAGACCCAGTACTTC.

The table lists this clone with a count of one. This chain connects TRBV19 to TRBJ1-5, with unresolved D. The CDR3 covers 15 residues. CDR1 and CDR2 from the germline V gene are LNHDA and SQIVND (reference sequence). Trimming took 4 bases from V and 7 from J, leaving 17 bases between them. This chain's CDR3 is CASSTWTEAGQPQHF. The CDR3 bases are TGTGCCAGTAGTACTTGGACGGAGGCGGGCCAGCCCCAGCATTTT.

The chain combines TRBV15 with TRBJ1-1; 7 nucleotides match TRBD1. CDR1 and CDR2 (germline): LNHNV, YYDKDF (reference sequence). This CDR3 is built from 16 residues. Unmatched junction bases numbered 12, after V lost 3 bases and J lost 5 bases. CDR3 nucleotide sequence: TGTGCCACCAGCAGGACGACAGGGCTAACTCAAACTGAAGCTTTCTTT. It translates to CATSRTTGLTQTEAFF.